Reported below is one T cell receptor beta chain. The antigen it recognizes is unknown. Base qualities are missing; no much larger clone stands one base away. Genomic DNA was isolated using the Qiagen DNeasy kit from unsorted PBMCs as well as from negatively selected CD4+ and CD8+ fractions. Using primers that anneal to V and J segments, immunoSEQ multiplex PCR amplified the TCR beta CDR3 regions. A synthetic immune receptor repertoire was used to minimize amplification bias, and any residual bias was removed computationally once sequencing was done. On the authors' methods: Custom Python scripts were used to quantify repertoire diversity as the Shannon entropy index. Unsorted, CD4+ and CD8+ repertoires were analyzed separately, except for combined analyses in which CD4+ and CD8+ sequences were merged in silico. The table comes from immuneACCESS by way of TCRdb, which keeps in-frame sequences with V and J called. Part of the clones is missing from these tables; in studies checked, under half for an unresolved V gene and the rest for unknown reasons. That table is the source of V, J and clone size, and D and trimming were worked out from the DNA. Counted in this sample were some 31,000 clones; 85% to 95% of them appeared once. The ten largest clones add up to roughly 2% of the sample.

A distance of 9 bases separates the germline ends of V and J, which lose 0 bases and 2 bases respectively. Including the terminal cysteine and phenylalanine, the CDR3 comprises 15 residues. The only DNA kept is the CDR3, 45 bases in frame from the first base. CDR1 and CDR2 (LGHNA, YNFKEQ) derive from the germline V gene. The entry originates in a study of PD-1 blockade in classical Hodgkin lymphoma (TCRdb year 2020). Broadly, across the study: The study used CyTOF and TCR beta sequencing to define a peripheral blood immune signature of response to PD-1 blockade in classical Hodgkin lymphoma.

According to the study, the label for this sample's time point signals: newly diagnosed, previously untreated cHL patient sample. PBMCs from patients with newly diagnosed, previously untreated classical Hodgkin lymphoma were sequenced as a comparison group for the relapsed/refractory trial patients. Peripheral blood was collected in 8 mL Vacutainer Cell Preparation Tubes, from which PBMCs were isolated by centrifugation and then cryopreserved. On the study overall, not on this receptor specifically: Newly diagnosed patients were reported to have lower baseline TCR diversity than healthy donors, and relapsed/refractory patients were reported to have lower baseline TCR diversity still. The study was restricted to a single clinical trial cohort, and the causes of repertoire differences, possibly disease activity or prior therapy, were left undefined.

The origin of this receptor is a human donor with classical Hodgkin lymphoma. The sequence is built from TRBV4-2 and TRBJ2-3, with no confident D gene call. The sequenced material came from peripheral blood mononuclear cells (PBMCs). The CDR3 has the sequence CASSQDWALTDTQYF. The DNA sequence reads TGTGCCAGCAGCCAAGACTGGGCCCTCACAGATACGCAGTATTTT.